A selection of T cell receptor beta chains follows, all from one sample in a study of response to subunit inactivated influenza vaccine. TCRdb redid the calling of the RT-PCR reads with MiXCR, one entry per CDR3 protein. The sample has some 570,000 distinct CDR3 sequences; 11% are singletons. These sequences were also reported in another study, on T cells expressing NK-cell markers.

Material: PBMCs from blood, obtained on the day of vaccination. Every receptor here comes from a man aged 50-60 years who received an inactivated influenza vaccine. Both conserved end residues are trimmed from each CDR3. The size entry is marked missing in some rows and otherwise reads once, few, many or a size class.

J gene: TRBJ1-4
V gene: TRBV7-2
clone size: many
CDR3 protein: ASSQQGGTNEKLF

J gene: TRBJ2-5
V gene: TRBV12-3/TRBV12-4
clone size: NA
CDR3 protein: ASSSLKETQY

J gene: TRBJ1-1
V gene: TRBV5-1
clone size: NA
CDR3 protein: ASSLDAAGRTEAF

J gene: TRBJ1-2
V gene: TRBV30
clone size: NA
CDR3 protein: AWRIQGAPGYP

J gene: TRBJ1-1
V gene: TRBV28
clone size: few
CDR3 protein: ASSLSGGWGALLLMNTEAF

J gene: TRBJ2-1
V gene: TRBV12-3/TRBV12-4
clone size: many
CDR3 protein: ASTDGRYNEQF

J gene: TRBJ2-1
V gene: TRBV6-2/TRBV6-3
clone size: few
CDR3 protein: ASSYSVGGEL

J gene: TRBJ2-1
V gene: TRBV15
clone size: many
CDR3 protein: ATSPAGGPYNEQF

J gene: TRBJ2-5
V gene: TRBV5-1
clone size: NA
CDR3 protein: ASSLRVAGDQETQY

J gene: TRBJ2-7
V gene: TRBV6-5
clone size: once
CDR3 protein: ASSYRPSYEQY

J gene: TRBJ2-5
V gene: TRBV6-2/TRBV6-3
clone size: once
CDR3 protein: ASSYSNSVYETQY

J gene: TRBJ2-6
V gene: TRBV7-9
clone size: NA
CDR3 protein: ASSPRGYGANVLT

J gene: TRBJ2-7
V gene: TRBV5-5
clone size: many
CDR3 protein: ASRPYPWVDLTNYEQY

J gene: TRBJ2-1
V gene: TRBV7-9
clone size: NA
CDR3 protein: ASSSPRGYNEQF

J gene: TRBJ2-2
V gene: TRBV7-3
clone size: NA
CDR3 protein: ASRAASGELF

J gene: TRBJ1-1
V gene: TRBV10-3
clone size: NA
CDR3 protein: AISDYGQLEAF